Below, 13 T cell receptor beta chains from the same sample are listed, as sequenced in a study of TIL therapy for anti-PD-1-resistant metastatic lung cancer. This was the immunoSEQ v3 assay. Generated by immunoSEQ multiplex PCR, the TCRdb table keeps only in-frame clones and is missing some. The sample consists of about 26,000 clones, approximately 63% of them appearing once. This sample's time point: pre-treatment sample, taken before nivolumab and TIL therapy. Most excised metastases sampled were pleural nodules or supraclavicular lymph nodes. This specimen was tumor tissue, taken at baseline. These receptors all come from a woman between 30 and 80 years old with non-small cell lung cancer.

The rearrangement joins TRBV6-5 to TRBJ2-7; 8 nucleotides match TRBD1. The V segment lost 5 bases and the J segment 2 bases; nucleotides outside the gene matches: 5. Germline V gene lookup returns CDR1 MNHEY and CDR2 SVGAGI. The length of the CDR3 is 14 residues. This chain's CDR3 is CASSIRTGPYEQYF. CDR3 sequence (DNA): TGTGCCAGCAGTATCCGGACAGGGCCCTACGAGCAGTACTTC.

J is TRBJ2-2 and V is TRBV7-8; D might be TRBD1 (6 bases). The CDR3 is made up of 16 amino acids. Germline lookup yields CDR1 SGHVS and CDR2 FQNEAQ. The V end was cut by 5 bases, the J end by 6 bases, with 19 bases between. In DNA form, the CDR3 reads TGTGCCAGCAGCCCGAGGGGGAGTAGGGGTCCCGGGGAGCTGTTTTTT. The encoded protein is CASSPRGSRGPGELFF. The variable domain in full, with the rest retrieved from reference TRBV7-8 and TRBJ2-2, is GAGVSQSPRYKVAKRGQDVALRCDPISGHVSLFWYQQALGQGPEFLTYFQNEAQLDKSGLPSDRFFAERPEGSVSTLKIQRTQQEDSAVYLCASSPRGSRGPGELFFGEGSRLTVL.

This sequence joins TRBV10-3 and TRBJ1-3, with D unresolved. V gave up 2 bases and J gave up 7 bases, with 6 bases separating them. CDR3 length equals 12 residues. Germline CDR1 and CDR2: ENHRY and SYGVKD. Written as DNA, the CDR3 is TGTGCCATCAGTGAGGCCCGGAACACCATATATTTT. Protein: CAISEARNTIYF.

This clone was detected a few times. The chain links TRBV4-1 to TRBJ2-7, with 7 bases lining up with TRBD2. This CDR3 is built from 15 residues. Germline V CDR1 and CDR2: MGHRA, YSYEKL. The J segment lost 2 bases and the V segment lost 4 bases, leaving 8 bases of the junction unmatched. CDR3 sequence: CASSPSRTRTYEQYF. The CDR3 DNA reads TGCGCCAGCAGCCCGTCGCGGACTAGGACCTACGAGCAGTACTTC.

In this sample, this clone turned up a few times. The rearrangement joins TRBV5-4 to TRBJ2-3; 8 bases align to TRBD1. J lost 6 bases, V lost 6 bases, and 6 bases had no gene match. CDR1 is SGHNT, CDR2 YYREEE, per germline (reference sequence). CDR3 length equals 13 residues. Written as DNA, the CDR3 is TGTGCCAGCAATCAGGGGGCAGCTGATACGCAGTATTTT. It translates to CASNQGAADTQYF.

J is TRBJ1-2 and V is TRBV7-8; possibly TRBD1 for D (5 bases). Germline assignment: CDR1 SGHVS and CDR2 FQNEAQ. This CDR3 region has 16 residues. Trimming pared 5 bases from V and 5 bases from J, leaving 21 bases between. In DNA, the CDR3 is TGTGCCAGCAGCCCCAGGTCCGGGGCCTACACTTATGGCTACACCTTC. Residues: CASSPRSGAYTYGYTF.

The V gene is TRBV7-2, the J gene TRBJ1-2, with 9 nucleotides matching TRBD1. Germline lookup yields CDR1 SGHTA and CDR2 FQGNSA. Germline trimming cut 4 bases from V and 4 bases from J; bases unmatched to any gene: 7. This CDR3 region has 15 residues. The chain's CDR3 is CASSYTGGAGYGYTF. The CDR3 region has the DNA TGTGCCAGCAGCTACACAGGGGGCGCAGGCTATGGCTACACCTTC.

The chain joins TRBV6-6 to TRBJ1-1; 7 nucleotides match TRBD1. The CDR3 has 14 residues. J was trimmed by 4 bases and V by 0 bases; bases with no gene match: 2. From germline, CDR1 is MNHNY and CDR2 SVGAGI (reference sequence). This CDR3 is CASSYSTGPTEAFF. The CDR3, as DNA: TGTGCCAGCAGTTACTCGACAGGGCCCACTGAAGCTTTCTTT.

This clone occurred a few times. The chain carries TRBV7-6 and TRBJ2-2, with 9 positions matching TRBD1. J gave up 5 bases and V 5 bases, and 3 bases lay outside the gene matches. Germline CDR1 is SGHVS and CDR2 is FNYEAQ. The CDR3 totals 14 residues. This chain's CDR3 is CASSADRGTGELFF. The CDR3 coding sequence is TGTGCCAGCAGCGCGGACAGGGGTACCGGGGAGCTGTTTTTT.

This clone showed up just a few times. The genes are TRBV10-3 and TRBJ1-5, with D possibly matching TRBD1 (5 bases). Trimming cost V 10 bases and J 2 bases, with 9 bases left between them. The length of the CDR3 is 12 residues. Germline CDR1 reads ENHRY; CDR2 reads SYGVKD. The CDR3: CATQGGNQPQHF. Written as DNA, the CDR3 is TGTGCCACTCAGGGTGGCAATCAGCCCCAGCATTTT.

This chain uses TRBV19 with TRBJ2-7, with 10 bases that match TRBD2. V shed 5 bases, J shed 6 bases, and the junction held 10 bases outside the gene matches. The CDR3 has 15 amino acids. Looked up from germline, CDR1 is LNHDA and CDR2 is SQIVND (reference sequence). The CDR3 loop is CASSLIAGGPAEQYF. CDR3 bases: TGTGCCAGTAGTCTCATAGCGGGAGGCCCGGCCGAGCAGTACTTC.

This clone showed up just a few times. CDR3 region: CASSVAANTGELFF. In nucleotides, the CDR3 is TGTGCCAGCAGCGTAGCAGCGAACACCGGGGAGCTGTTTTTT. V gene TRBV9 combines with J gene TRBJ2-2; D ambiguous. V dropped 0 bases and J dropped 0 bases, with 3 bases sitting between them. Germline V gene data show CDR1 as SGDLS and CDR2 as YYNGEE. This CDR3 comprises 14 residues.

This chain links TRBV5-1 with TRBJ2-3, with D perhaps matching TRBD1 (6 bases). This CDR3 contains 14 residues. Trimming stripped 2 bases from V and 4 bases from J, with 11 bases between. CDR1 and CDR2 (germline): SGHRS, YFSETQ. As DNA, the CDR3 is TGCGCCAGCAGCTTACAGGGCGTCGCAGATACGCAGTATTTT. Protein sequence: CASSLQGVADTQYF.